This entry lists 15 T cell receptor beta chains sequenced from one sample in a study of T cell changes during pregnancy in multiple sclerosis. Here immunoSEQ multiplex PCR was the method, and the copy in TCRdb shows in-frame clones only, minus some. There are some 47,000 clones in the sample; roughly nine tenths occur only once, and approximately 8% lies in the top ten. Specimen: CD8+ T cells from peripheral blood mononuclear cells, collected in the second trimester of pregnancy. Every receptor here comes from a female donor with multiple sclerosis, enrolled in a pregnancy study.

As concerns this clone: An end of the junction differs from the germline gene, which may be a read error. This sequence joins TRBV23-1 and TRBJ2-7; TRBD1 matches 8 bases. TRBV23-1 is annotated as an ORF whose role is uncertain. The CDR3 spans 13 residues. CDR3 coding DNA: TGCACCAGATCAGGGGGCATCCTACACGAGCAGTACTTC. It translates to CTRSGGILHEQYF.

The chain uses TRBV5-5 and TRBJ2-7, with 9 bases identical to TRBD1. V was clipped by 3 bases and J by 5 bases; unmatched bases: 6. CDR3 length: 14 residues. Germline assignment: CDR1 SGHKS and CDR2 YYEKEE (reference sequence). This chain's CDR3 is CASSSETGGNEQYF. CDR3 DNA: TGTGCCAGCAGCTCCGAGACAGGGGGAAACGAGCAGTACTTC.

V is TRBV4-1 and J is TRBJ2-3, with 9 bases that match TRBD2. Per the germline V gene, CDR1 is MGHRA and CDR2 is YSYEKL. This CDR3 has 19 residues. V lost 3 bases to trimming and J lost 4 bases; unmatched junction nucleotides: 17. The CDR3: CASSHPLPEAGGPADTQYF. CDR3 DNA: TGCGCCAGCAGCCACCCACTACCCGAGGCGGGGGGGCCAGCAGATACGCAGTATTTT.

The rearrangement uses TRBV6-4 and TRBJ1-5; no clear D. The germline CDR1 and CDR2 sequences are MRHNA and SNTAGT. The CDR3 spans 13 residues. V dropped 2 bases and J dropped 8 bases, with 10 bases sitting between them. The CDR3, as DNA: TGTGCCAGCAGTGACAAACCCGAGGAGCCCCAGCATTTT. Translating gives CASSDKPEEPQHF.

The chain employs TRBV27 and TRBJ2-1; possibly TRBD1 for D (5 bases). The CDR3 totals 14 residues. Trimming removed 10 bases from V and 2 bases from J, with 15 bases in between. Germline V gives CDR1 MNHEY, CDR2 SMNVEV (reference sequence). CDR3 residues: CATQSGFAYNEQFF. The CDR3 DNA reads TGTGCCACCCAATCAGGGTTCGCCTACAATGAGCAGTTCTTC.

The gene calls are TRBV4-1 and TRBJ1-5; D perhaps matches TRBD1 (5 bases). Germline V lookup: CDR1 MGHRA, CDR2 YSYEKL. The CDR3 covers 15 residues. The V end lost 0 bases, the J end lost 7 bases, and 13 bases lay between the germline ends. The CDR3 sequence: CASSQDPGVGQPQHF. Here the CDR3 DNA reads TGCGCCAGCAGCCAAGATCCGGGGGTCGGACAGCCCCAGCATTTT.

The rearrangement joins TRBV13 to TRBJ2-3; TRBD1 aligns across 9 bases. The CDR3 is 16 residues long. V trimming: 4 bases; J trimming: 0 bases; junction bases outside the gene matches: 5. Germline V gene lookup returns CDR1 PRHDT and CDR2 FYEKMQ (reference sequence). CDR3 coding DNA: TGTGCCAGCAGCTCGCCCGGGACAGGGAGCACAGATACGCAGTATTTT. This sequence encodes CASSSPGTGSTDTQYF.

The rearrangement uses TRBV7-6 and TRBJ2-4, with D possibly being TRBD1 (5 bases). The length of the CDR3 is 13 residues. The germline CDR1 and CDR2 sequences are SGHVS and FNYEAQ. The germline V and J ends were trimmed by 1 base and 10 bases, with 11 bases remaining between them. Here the CDR3 reads CASSLERQSIQYF. CDR3 bases: TGTGCCAGCAGCTTAGAAAGACAGTCGATTCAGTACTTC.

The chain has TRBV6-4 and TRBJ1-1, with D tentatively TRBD1 (5 bases). With 2 bases removed from V and 6 bases from J, the gap between germline ends came to 13 bases. This CDR3 spans 14 amino acids. Looked up from germline, CDR1 is MRHNA and CDR2 is SNTAGT. This chain's CDR3 is CASSDGGTGSEAFF. As DNA, the CDR3 is TGTGCCAGCAGTGACGGCGGGACGGGTTCTGAAGCTTTCTTT.

This clone was seen only a few times. V usage is TRBV10-2 and J usage is TRBJ1-2; D gene ambiguous. The V end was cut by 0 bases, the J end by 3 bases, with 5 bases between. The germline CDR1 and CDR2 sequences are WSHSY and SAAADI. The CDR3 loop spans 13 amino acids. CDR3 coding DNA: TGCGCCAGCAGTGAGTCGGCAGACTATGGCTACACCTTC. It encodes CASSESADYGYTF.

The chain uses TRBV6-5 and TRBJ1-3; TRBD1 might be the D (6 bases). CDR3 size: 15 residues. Trimming stripped 2 bases from V and 3 bases from J, with 11 bases between. CDR1 and CDR2 (germline): MNHEY, SVGAGI. The CDR3 sequence is CASSYNREGGNTIYF. The CDR3 DNA sequence: TGTGCCAGCAGTTACAACAGGGAGGGTGGAAACACCATATATTTT.

This chain links TRBV19 with TRBJ2-1, with TRBD1 matching 8 bases. CDR1 is LNHDA, CDR2 SQIVND, per germline (reference sequence). The J segment lost 4 bases and the V segment lost 4 bases, leaving 9 bases of the junction unmatched. The CDR3 runs to 16 residues. The CDR3: CASSNQGQGDYNEQFF. CDR3 DNA: TGTGCCAGTAGTAATCAAGGACAGGGAGATTACAATGAGCAGTTCTTC.

The chain uses TRBV11-2 and TRBJ2-5; the match to TRBD1 covers 8 bases. V lost 0 bases, J lost 4 bases, and 10 bases stayed unmatched. CDR3 length: 17 residues. Germline-derived CDR1 and CDR2 are SGHAT and FQNNGV. DNA for the CDR3: TGTGCCAGCAGCTTAGATGCAGGGGGCGGAGGGCTAGAGACCCAGTACTTC. Protein: CASSLDAGGGGLETQYF.

The J gene is TRBJ2-2, the V gene TRBV29-1; D perhaps matches TRBD1 (6 bases). This CDR3 is built from 14 residues. In germline, CDR1 is SQVTM, CDR2 ANQGSEA. The germline V and J ends were trimmed by 6 bases and 6 bases, with 17 bases remaining between them. The CDR3 here is CSVTRTDESGELFF. In DNA form, the CDR3 reads TGCAGCGTGACCCGGACAGACGAATCCGGGGAGCTGTTTTTT.

CDR3 sequence reads: CASSYLSGAPEQYF. The CDR3 DNA is TGTGCCAGCAGTTATTTGTCCGGTGCCCCCGAGCAGTACTTC. The chain employs TRBV6-5 and TRBJ2-7; D is ambiguous. The CDR3 covers 14 residues. With 3 bases removed from V and 6 bases from J, the gap between germline ends came to 15 bases. Germline-derived CDR1 and CDR2 are MNHEY and SVGAGI.